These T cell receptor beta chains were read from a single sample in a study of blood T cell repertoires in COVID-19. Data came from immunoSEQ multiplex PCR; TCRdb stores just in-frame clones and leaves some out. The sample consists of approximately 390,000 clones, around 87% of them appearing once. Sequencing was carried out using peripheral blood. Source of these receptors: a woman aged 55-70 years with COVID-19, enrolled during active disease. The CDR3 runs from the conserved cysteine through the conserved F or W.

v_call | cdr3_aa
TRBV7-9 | CASSPQGPGGETQYF
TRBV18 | CASSPTLEGYGYTF
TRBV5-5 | CASSGTGGSHEKLFF
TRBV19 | CASSHGTGDNSPLHF
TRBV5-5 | CASRITGTSGGAAGELFF
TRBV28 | CASSYHRSGTAPYEQYF
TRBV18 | CASFRSPQETQYF
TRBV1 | CTSSPFSVETMDEQFF
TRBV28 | CASSRRQVGTIYF
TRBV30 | CAWSAPGTGTRSEKLFF
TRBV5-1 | CASSLAPGADEQFF
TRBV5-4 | CASSLGQGAYEQYF
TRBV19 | CASSIGWAFVNQPQHF
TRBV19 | CASSMRYYGYTF
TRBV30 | CAWSGGYEQYF
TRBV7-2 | CASSPTSGGASEQFF
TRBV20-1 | CSARVGAGYTF
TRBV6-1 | CASREDSQETQYF
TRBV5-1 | CASSLAGVPAYEQYF
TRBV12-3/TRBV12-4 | CASTRHRTEAFF
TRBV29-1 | CSVEEGGTGVGYTF
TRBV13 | CASSSRDRTYEQYF
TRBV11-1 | CASSLSSGGAPDTQYF
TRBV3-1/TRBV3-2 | CASSPSLAVSYNEQFF
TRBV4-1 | CASSQEIAGGLGREQFF
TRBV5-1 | CASSPNFGGPRNEQFF
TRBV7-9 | CASSLTGTGYQPQHF
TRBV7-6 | CASAPAGTPNSPLHF
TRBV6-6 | CASSPVTLLGDEQFF